This T cell receptor beta chain was found in a study of T cell responses to AZD1222 COVID-19 vaccine (dated by TCRdb to about 2021). For context, the study as a whole: Because spike-specific TCR depth and breadth did not differ between the two schedules, AZD1222 recipients who got a second dose at roughly 4 weeks were pooled with those who got a second dose at roughly 12 weeks. A total of under 250 trial participants underwent TCR sequencing, of whom more than 200 had received two doses of AZD1222 and about 25 had received two doses of the MenACWY control vaccine. Enrollment into the trials was organized by age into subgroups of 18-55, 56-69 and 70-plus years, and those subgroups contained approximately 150, 30 and 60 TCR-sequenced participants, respectively.

The time point label here, explained by the study, means: baseline before first vaccination. Vaccinee samples came from UK trials COV001 and COV002, including a single-blind randomized controlled phase 2/3 trial of AZD1222 (ChAdOx1 nCoV-19) in healthy adults. For TCRbeta chain sequencing, PBMC samples from trial participants were taken at day 0 and at day 28 after the second dose. The CDR3 goes from the cysteine to the phenylalanine over 15 residues. Only the CDR3 part of the read is kept: 45 bases, read in frame from the first base. The germline V gene encodes CDR1 MNHEY and CDR2 SVGAGI. V is cut back by 3 bases and J by 3 bases, with 6 bases in the junction unmatched. On the study overall, not on this receptor specifically: Nearly half of unique spike-specific TCRs reportedly recognized epitopes outside regions mutated in the B.1.351 and B.1.1.7 variants. Because no day 14 peak-response samples were available, repertoires were characterized only after the peak T cell response. Only six AZD1222 recipients were SARS-CoV-2 seropositive at baseline, limiting conclusions about previously exposed vaccinees. Participants were mostly white British and included more females than males, and it was suggested by the authors that clonal diversity may have been underestimated. In the small 56-69-year group, the increase in depth fell short of significance, most likely because of low power. After two AZD1222 doses, both the breadth and the depth of spike-specific TCRs were significantly higher than at day 0 and than in MenACWY recipients. CD4 TCRs associated with the vaccine covered the entire spike protein, and the dominant responses were in regions 160-218 and 743-854.

The table lists this clone with a count of one. Its specific antigen is unknown. Base qualities were left out, and no much larger clone turns up one base away. The CDR3 regions of human TCRbeta chains were subjected to immunosequencing. In the original analysis: TCRs in the repertoires were compared against a reference library of SARS-CoV-2-specific TCRs that had been generated with the MIRA antigen-specificity platform. Breadth was defined as the fraction of unique TCRs that were SARS-CoV-2-associated, and depth was defined as the fraction of total T cells that were SARS-CoV-2-associated. Each spike-specific TCR was assigned to its reactive spike region and to a CD4 or CD8 class using the MIRA data. Log10-transformed breadth and depth values were compared by one-way ANOVA with Sidak's multiple comparisons tests. Not all clones reach the TCRdb copy of this immuneACCESS table, which keeps in-frame sequences only. Checked studies attribute under half of the gap to unresolved V genes and leave the rest unexplained. The DNA gave D and trimming, while V, J and clone size come from that table. Counted in this sample were over 110,000 clones; approximately 94% of them appeared once. The ten biggest clones cover approximately 5.4% of the sample.

The TCR was taken from an adult in good health. This chain joins TRBV6-5 to TRBJ2-5; TRBD1 fits 8 bases in the junction. This specimen was peripheral blood, taken on day 0 of AZD1222 vaccination. This receptor has the CDR3 CASSYWGQAKETQYF. The nucleotide sequence is given as TGTGCCAGCAGTTATTGGGGACAGGCTAAAGAGACCCAGTACTTC.